The 11 T cell receptor beta chains below come from one sample, sequenced in a study of blood T cell repertoires in COVID-19. Generated by immunoSEQ multiplex PCR, the TCRdb table keeps only in-frame clones and is missing some. Of tens of thousands of clones in the sample, over 70% were seen once. Sequencing was performed on peripheral blood. The receptor set was obtained from a human donor in a cohort sampled during active COVID-19.

V and J are TRBV19 and TRBJ1-5; 10 bases are shared with TRBD1. The CDR3 loop spans 15 amino acids. Germline loops: CDR1 LNHDA, CDR2 SQIVND (reference sequence). V was clipped by 7 bases and J by 7 bases; unmatched bases: 10. CDR3 nucleotide sequence: TGTGCCAGTATTCCGGACAGGGGGGGGACGCAGCCCCAGCATTTT. Amino acid sequence: CASIPDRGGTQPQHF.

This clone appeared a few times. J is TRBJ1-5 and V is TRBV19; the D gene is possibly TRBD1 (6 bases). The CDR3 consists of 14 residues. V gave up 5 bases and J gave up 6 bases, with 14 bases separating them. The V gene's germline CDR1 is LNHDA and CDR2 SQIVND (reference sequence). The CDR3 coding sequence is TGTGCCAGTAGTGTACAGGGAGAGGGTCAGCCCCAGCATTTT. Protein: CASSVQGEGQPQHF.

This clone was detected only once. The chain recombines TRBV5-5 with TRBJ2-5, with unresolved D. Trimming cost V 2 bases and J 4 bases, with 6 bases left between them. The CDR3 is 12 amino acids. In germline, CDR1 is SGHKS, CDR2 YYEKEE (reference sequence). CDR3 coding DNA: TGTGCCAGCAGCTTACAAAGAGAGACCCAGTACTTC. Translation: CASSLQRETQYF.

The sample holds one count of this clone. The chain carries TRBV7-3 and TRBJ2-5; no clear D. The V gene lost 3 bases and the J gene lost 3 bases, with 8 bases spanning the gap. The CDR3 runs to 13 residues. The germline gives CDR1 SGHTA, CDR2 FQGTGA. The CDR3 coding sequence is TGTGCCAGCAGCTTGTCTCCGGAAGAGACCCAGTACTTC. Residues: CASSLSPEETQYF.

CDR3 amino acids: CASSLDRDTDPYGYTF. The DNA of the CDR3 is TGTGCCAGCAGCTTAGATAGGGACACGGACCCCTATGGCTACACCTTC. The rearrangement uses TRBV11-3 and TRBJ1-2, with a tentative D call TRBD1 (6 bases). The CDR3 runs to 16 residues. Germline loops: CDR1 SGHNT, CDR2 YENEEA. V gave up 0 bases and J gave up 4 bases, with 15 bases separating them.

The rearrangement links TRBV27 to TRBJ1-1; D gene unclear. V dropped 5 bases and J dropped 4 bases, with 14 bases sitting between them. Germline V CDR1 and CDR2: MNHEY, SMNVEV (reference sequence). The CDR3 length is 14 residues. The CDR3 sequence is CASSPRSRVTEAFF. The DNA for the CDR3 is TGTGCCAGCAGTCCACGTTCGCGCGTCACTGAAGCTTTCTTT.

This chain links TRBV6-5 with TRBJ2-7; 8 nucleotides align to TRBD2. The CDR3 has 15 amino acids. V was clipped by 10 bases and J by 3 bases; unmatched bases: 14. Per the germline V gene, CDR1 is MNHEY and CDR2 is SVGAGI. The CDR3 bases are TGTGCCACCATCGCGGCGGGAGGAGAGGACTACGAGCAGTACTTC. Protein: CATIAAGGEDYEQYF.

This clone appeared a few times. The genes are TRBV6-4 and TRBJ2-1, with a tentative D call TRBD2 (5 bases). Per the germline V gene, CDR1 is MRHNA and CDR2 is SNTAGT. CDR3 length: 15 amino acids. Trimming left V 4 bases short and J 2 bases short, with 12 bases between. The chain's CDR3 is CASSGQEGTYNEQFF. For the CDR3, the DNA is TGTGCCAGCAGTGGTCAAGAGGGAACCTACAATGAGCAGTTCTTC.

V gene TRBV7-2 combines with J gene TRBJ1-2, with D perhaps TRBD1 (6 bases). The CDR3 has 15 amino acids. Germline V CDR1 and CDR2: SGHTA, FQGNSA. The V end was cut by 4 bases, the J end by 6 bases, with 18 bases between. The CDR3 bases are TGTGCCAGCAGCTCCAAACAGGGTGGTTGGGATGGCTACACCTTC. Translation: CASSSKQGGWDGYTF. Looking up the rest from reference TRBV7-2 and TRBJ1-2 gives the full variable domain: GAGVSQSPSNKVTEKGKDVELRCDPISGHTALYWYRQSLGQGLEFLIYFQGNSAPDKSGLPSDRFSAERTGGSVSTLTIQRTQQEDSAVYLCASSSKQGGWDGYTFGSGTRLTVV.

This clone has just a few counts. The DNA of the CDR3 is TGTGCCACCAGCAGAGTGTTAACTGAAGCTTTCTTT. The encoded protein is CATSRVLTEAFF. The J gene is TRBJ1-1, the V gene TRBV15; D is ambiguous. The V gene lost 1 base and the J gene lost 5 bases, with 5 bases spanning the gap. This CDR3 is built from 12 residues. Germline values: CDR1 LNHNV, CDR2 YYDKDF (reference sequence).

The rearrangement links TRBV7-2 to TRBJ2-7, with 8 nucleotides matching TRBD2. Germline CDR1 SGHTA, CDR2 FQGNSA. Unmatched junction bases numbered 7, after V lost 6 bases and J lost 3 bases. This CDR3 has 14 amino acids. The CDR3 region has the DNA TGTGCCAGCAGGACGGGACTAGGAGTCTACGAGCAGTACTTC. This codes for CASRTGLGVYEQYF.